Here is one TCR beta chain with its context. The antigen remains unidentified. V was pared by 3 bases and J by 2 bases, with 9 bases between. The CDR3 totals 14 residues. CDR1 SEHNR and CDR2 FQNEAQ come from the germline V gene (reference sequence). This specimen belongs to a study of cytomegalovirus exposure and HLA in healthy donors. About the study: Of all 380 or so donors who were genotyped, roughly 85% belonged to the Caucasian-associated ancestry cluster.

Both 60 Vbeta primers and 13 Jbeta primers went into the PCR. Sequencing used immunoSEQ multiplex PCR; TCRdb keeps in-frame clones, though not all of them. In the table there are more than 90,000 clones, roughly two thirds of which are singletons. Broader study findings: In vitro assays verified that three CMV-associated chains recognized CMV antigens specifically.

The sample consisted of PBMCs. This sequence joins TRBV7-9 and TRBJ2-3; unclear D gene. The receptor's source is a woman in her 30s in good health and CMV-seronegative. The CDR3 region is CASSFGSFTDTQYF. The CDR3 nucleotides read TGTGCCAGCAGCTTTGGCAGTTTCACAGATACGCAGTATTTT. The whole variable domain, filled in from reference TRBV7-9 and TRBJ2-3, reads DTGVSQNPRHKITKRGQNVTFRCDPISEHNRLYWYRQTLGQGPEFLTYFQNEAQLEKSRLLSDRFSAERPKGSFSTLEIQRTEQGDSAMYLCASSFGSFTDTQYFGPGTRLTVL.